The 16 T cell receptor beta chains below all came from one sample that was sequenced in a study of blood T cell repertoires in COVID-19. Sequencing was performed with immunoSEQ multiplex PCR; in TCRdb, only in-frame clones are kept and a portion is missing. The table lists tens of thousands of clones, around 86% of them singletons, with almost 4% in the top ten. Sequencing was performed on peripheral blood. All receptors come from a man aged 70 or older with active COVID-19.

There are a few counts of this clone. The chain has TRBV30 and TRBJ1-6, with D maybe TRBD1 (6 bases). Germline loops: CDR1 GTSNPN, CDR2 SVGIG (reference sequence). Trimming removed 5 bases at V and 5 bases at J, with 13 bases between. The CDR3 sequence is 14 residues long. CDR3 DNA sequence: TGTGCCTGGGTTGGACAGTCCAATAATTCACCCCTCCACTTT. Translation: CAWVGQSNNSPLHF.

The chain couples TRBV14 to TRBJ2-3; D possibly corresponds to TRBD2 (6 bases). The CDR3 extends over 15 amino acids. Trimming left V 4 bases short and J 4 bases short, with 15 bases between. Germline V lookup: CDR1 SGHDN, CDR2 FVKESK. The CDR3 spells CASSRDPRRADTQYF. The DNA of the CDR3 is TGTGCCAGCAGCCGGGACCCCCGGAGGGCAGATACGCAGTATTTT. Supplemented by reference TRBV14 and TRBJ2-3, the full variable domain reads EAGVTQFPSHSVIEKGQTVTLRCDPISGHDNLYWYRRVMGKEIKFLLHFVKESKQDESGMPNNRFLAERTGGTYSTLKVQPAELEDSGVYFCASSRDPRRADTQYFGPGTRLTVL.

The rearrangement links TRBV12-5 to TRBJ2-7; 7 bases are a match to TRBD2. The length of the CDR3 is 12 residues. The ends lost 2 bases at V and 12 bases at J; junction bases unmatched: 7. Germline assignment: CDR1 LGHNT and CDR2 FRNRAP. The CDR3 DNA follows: TGTGCTAGTGGTTTGTCCCAGACGGGAGGGTACTTC. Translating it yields CASGLSQTGGYF.

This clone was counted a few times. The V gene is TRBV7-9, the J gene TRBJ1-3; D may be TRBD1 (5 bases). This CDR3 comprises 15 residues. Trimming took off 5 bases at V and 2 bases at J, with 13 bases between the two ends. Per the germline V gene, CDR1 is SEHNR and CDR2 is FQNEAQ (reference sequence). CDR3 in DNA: TGTGCCAGCAGCCCACCGGGGGTTCCTGGAAACACCATATATTTT. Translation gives CASSPPGVPGNTIYF.

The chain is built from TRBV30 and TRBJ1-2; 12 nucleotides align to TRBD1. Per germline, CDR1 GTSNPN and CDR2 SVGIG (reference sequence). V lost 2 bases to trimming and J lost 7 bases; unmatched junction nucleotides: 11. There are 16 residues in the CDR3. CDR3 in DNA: TGTGCCTGGAGTAGGAGAACCGGGACAGGGGGCGTTGGCTACACCTTC. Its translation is CAWSRRTGTGGVGYTF.

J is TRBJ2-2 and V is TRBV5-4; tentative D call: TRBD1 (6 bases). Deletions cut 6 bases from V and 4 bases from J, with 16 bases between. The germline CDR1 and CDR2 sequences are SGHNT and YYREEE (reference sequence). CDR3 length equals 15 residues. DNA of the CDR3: TGTGCCAGCACCCGGGACACCGGCGGCACCGGGGAGCTGTTTTTT. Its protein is CASTRDTGGTGELFF.

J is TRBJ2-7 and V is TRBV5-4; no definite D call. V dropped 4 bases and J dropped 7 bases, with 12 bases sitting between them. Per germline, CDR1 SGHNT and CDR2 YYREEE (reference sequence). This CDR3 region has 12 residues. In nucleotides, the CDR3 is TGTGCCAGCAGCACTGACTCGCGGGAGCAGTACTTC. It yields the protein CASSTDSREQYF.

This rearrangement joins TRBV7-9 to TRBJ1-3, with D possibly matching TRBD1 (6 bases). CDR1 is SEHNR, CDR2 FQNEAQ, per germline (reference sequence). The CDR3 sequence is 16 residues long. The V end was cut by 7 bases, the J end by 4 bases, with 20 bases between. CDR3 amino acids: CASTPDGGPLGNTIYF. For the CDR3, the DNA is TGTGCCAGCACCCCCGACGGGGGGCCGCTGGGAAACACCATATATTTT. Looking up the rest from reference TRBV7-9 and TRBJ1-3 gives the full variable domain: DTGVSQNPRHKITKRGQNVTFRCDPISEHNRLYWYRQTLGQGPEFLTYFQNEAQLEKSRLLSDRFSAERPKGSFSTLEIQRTEQGDSAMYLCASTPDGGPLGNTIYFGEGSWLTVV.

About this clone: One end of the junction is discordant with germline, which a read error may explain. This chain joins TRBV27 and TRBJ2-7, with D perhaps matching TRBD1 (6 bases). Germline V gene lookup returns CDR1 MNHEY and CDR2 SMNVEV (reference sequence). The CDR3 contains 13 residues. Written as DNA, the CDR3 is TGTGCCACCAGTCGGCAGGGGCCCTACGAGCAGTACTTC. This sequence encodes CATSRQGPYEQYF.

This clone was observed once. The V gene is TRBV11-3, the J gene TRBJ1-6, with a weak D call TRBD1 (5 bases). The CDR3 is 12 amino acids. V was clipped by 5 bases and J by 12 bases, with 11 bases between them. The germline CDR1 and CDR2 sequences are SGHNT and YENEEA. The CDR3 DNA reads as TGTGCCAGCAGCCGGGGGGTTGGACCCCTCCACTTT. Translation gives CASSRGVGPLHF.

CDR3 sequence: CASSQISGSETQYF. The DNA of the CDR3 is TGCGCCAGCAGCCAAATTAGCGGATCAGAGACCCAGTACTTC. This rearrangement joins TRBV5-1 to TRBJ2-5; possibly TRBD2 for D (6 bases). The germline V gene has CDR1 SGHRS and CDR2 YFSETQ. The V and J ends lost 4 bases and 4 bases respectively, with 14 bases between them. The CDR3 extends over 14 amino acids.

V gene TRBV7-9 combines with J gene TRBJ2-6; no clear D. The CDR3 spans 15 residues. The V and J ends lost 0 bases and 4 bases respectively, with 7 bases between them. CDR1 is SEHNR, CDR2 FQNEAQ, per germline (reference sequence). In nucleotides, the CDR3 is TGTGCCAGCAGCTTAGCGTCTTTCGGGGCCAACGTCCTGACTTTC. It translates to CASSLASFGANVLTF. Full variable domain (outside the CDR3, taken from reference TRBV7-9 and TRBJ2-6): DTGVSQNPRHKITKRGQNVTFRCDPISEHNRLYWYRQTLGQGPEFLTYFQNEAQLEKSRLLSDRFSAERPKGSFSTLEIQRTEQGDSAMYLCASSLASFGANVLTFGAGSRLTVL.

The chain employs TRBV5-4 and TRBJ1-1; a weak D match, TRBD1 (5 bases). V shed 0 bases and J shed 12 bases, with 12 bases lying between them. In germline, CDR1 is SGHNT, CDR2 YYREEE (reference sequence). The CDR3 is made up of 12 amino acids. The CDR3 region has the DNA TGTGCCAGCAGCTTGGATGGGGGGAGGCCTTTCTTT. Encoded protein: CASSLDGGRPFF.

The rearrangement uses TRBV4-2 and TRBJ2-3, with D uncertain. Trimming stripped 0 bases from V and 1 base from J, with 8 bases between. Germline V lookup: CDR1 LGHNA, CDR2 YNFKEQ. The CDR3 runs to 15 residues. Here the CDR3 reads CASSQEAAGTDTQYF. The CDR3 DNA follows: TGTGCCAGCAGCCAAGAGGCGGCTGGCACAGATACGCAGTATTTT.

CDR3 sequence (DNA): TGTGCCAGCAGCTTAAGGGGGAACTATGGCTACACCTTC. Its translation: CASSLRGNYGYTF. The J gene is TRBJ1-2, the V gene TRBV7-2, with D possibly being TRBD1 (6 bases). CDR3 length: 13 amino acids. Germline V gene lookup returns CDR1 SGHTA and CDR2 FQGNSA. Trimming took off 2 bases at V and 2 bases at J, with 6 bases between the two ends.

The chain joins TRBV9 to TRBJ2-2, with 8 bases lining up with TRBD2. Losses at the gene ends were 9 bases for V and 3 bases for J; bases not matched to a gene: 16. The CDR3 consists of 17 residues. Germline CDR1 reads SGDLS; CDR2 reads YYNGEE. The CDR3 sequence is CATGRGAGAADTGELFF. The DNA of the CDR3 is TGTGCCACCGGGCGGGGAGCGGGAGCGGCCGACACCGGGGAGCTGTTTTTT.